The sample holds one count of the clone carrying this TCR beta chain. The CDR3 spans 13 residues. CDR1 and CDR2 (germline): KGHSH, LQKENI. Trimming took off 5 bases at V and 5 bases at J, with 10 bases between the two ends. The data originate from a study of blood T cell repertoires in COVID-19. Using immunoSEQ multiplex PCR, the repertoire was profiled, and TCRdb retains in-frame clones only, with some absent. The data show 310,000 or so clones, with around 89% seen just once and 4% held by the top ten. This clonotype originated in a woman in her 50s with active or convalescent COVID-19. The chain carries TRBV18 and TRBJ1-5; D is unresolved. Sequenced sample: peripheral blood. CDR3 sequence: CASSAIQDQPQHF. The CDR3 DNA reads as TGTGCCAGCTCAGCCATTCAGGATCAGCCCCAGCATTTT.